The 27 T cell receptor beta chains reported below all come from one sample, sequenced in a study of T cell responses to AZD1222 COVID-19 vaccine. Assay: immunoSEQ multiplex PCR; the TCRdb copy retains only in-frame clones and omits some. The sample consists of about 110,000 clones, roughly 90% of them appearing once. The input for sequencing was peripheral blood, taken on day 0 of AZD1222 vaccination. The receptors come from an adult in good health.

V gene TRBV13 combines with J gene TRBJ1-1; 9 bases match TRBD1. The CDR3 is made up of 15 amino acids. Germline values: CDR1 PRHDT, CDR2 FYEKMQ (reference sequence). Trimming took 5 bases from V and 6 from J; bases not matched to a gene: 10. The CDR3 DNA is TGTGCCAGCAGCCACCTGACAGGGGGGGTTCCTGAAGCTTTCTTT. Protein: CASSHLTGGVPEAFF.

This rearrangement joins TRBV7-2 to TRBJ2-4; TRBD2 agrees at 12 bases. This CDR3 spans 17 amino acids. CDR1 and CDR2 (germline): SGHTA, FQGNSA. V shed 0 bases, J shed 8 bases, and the junction held 8 bases outside the gene matches. This chain's CDR3 is CASSLAGTSGYWDIQYF. Here the CDR3 DNA reads TGTGCCAGCAGCTTAGCTGGGACTAGCGGGTATTGGGACATTCAGTACTTC.

CDR3 nucleotide sequence: TGTGCCAGCAGTGATGTCGGCGGGGGGGTGTTTTACAATGAGCAGTTCTTC. It yields the protein CASSDVGGGVFYNEQFF. The rearrangement links TRBV2 to TRBJ2-1; 9 positions match TRBD2. In germline, CDR1 is SNHLY, CDR2 FYNNEI. Germline trimming cut 3 bases from V and 4 bases from J; bases unmatched to any gene: 10. CDR3 size: 17 residues.

This clone was seen only once. The chain uses TRBV9 and TRBJ2-7; 10 bases agree with TRBD1. The CDR3 contains 15 residues. Germline CDR1 SGDLS, CDR2 YYNGEE. V trimming: 6 bases; J trimming: 3 bases; junction bases outside the gene matches: 9. CDR3 coding DNA: TGTGCCAGCACCACCGGGACAGGGGATCACTACGAGCAGTACTTC. Amino acids: CASTTGTGDHYEQYF.

The J gene is TRBJ2-1, the V gene TRBV4-2; unclear D gene. Germline values: CDR1 LGHNA, CDR2 YNFKEQ. V lost 0 bases to trimming and J lost 8 bases, with 14 bases between them. The CDR3 contains 15 residues. In DNA form, the CDR3 reads TGTGCCAGCAGCCAAGATTTATCACGGAGCGATGAGCAGTTCTTC. It specifies CASSQDLSRSDEQFF.

The chain uses TRBV6-2 or TRBV6-3 and TRBJ1-2; 9 nucleotides line up with TRBD1. Trimming removed 6 bases from V and 7 bases from J; junction bases left unmatched: 6. CDR1 and CDR2 (germline): MNHEY, SVGEGT. The length of the CDR3 is 13 residues. CDR3 coding DNA: TGTGCCAGCAGCCAGGACAGGGGATCTGGCTACACCTTC. Translated: CASSQDRGSGYTF.

V and J are TRBV18 and TRBJ1-5, with D tentatively TRBD1 (5 bases). Per germline, CDR1 KGHSH and CDR2 LQKENI. V dropped 3 bases and J dropped 1 base, with 16 bases sitting between them. The CDR3 loop spans 17 amino acids. The CDR3 here is CASSPGEGRGSNQPQHF. In DNA form, the CDR3 reads TGTGCCAGCTCACCGGGGGAAGGTAGAGGCAGCAATCAGCCCCAGCATTTT.

The chain has TRBV18 and TRBJ2-1, with 8 nucleotides matching TRBD2. This CDR3 is built from 15 residues. CDR1 is KGHSH, CDR2 LQKENI, per germline. The V segment lost 2 bases and the J segment 7 bases; nucleotides outside the gene matches: 7. CDR3 region: CASSPAAGGSNEQFF. Written as DNA, the CDR3 is TGTGCCAGCTCACCAGCGGCGGGGGGATCGAATGAGCAGTTCTTC.

This chain connects TRBV19 to TRBJ1-5; D ambiguous. The CDR3 has 12 residues. From germline, CDR1 is LNHDA and CDR2 SQIVND (reference sequence). Trimming removed 6 bases from V and 3 bases from J, with 6 bases in between. The CDR3 sequence: CASSPPNQPQHF. In nucleotides, the CDR3 is TGTGCCAGTAGCCCACCCAATCAGCCCCAGCATTTT.

The chain combines TRBV11-3 with TRBJ2-5, with D unclear. Trimming removed 0 bases at V and 2 bases at J, with 7 bases between. Germline V gene lookup returns CDR1 SGHNT and CDR2 YENEEA. The CDR3 extends over 14 amino acids. CDR3 in DNA: TGTGCCAGCAGCTTAGACGCCGGACAAGAGACCCAGTACTTC. This sequence encodes CASSLDAGQETQYF.

The chain is built from TRBV5-5 and TRBJ2-1; TRBD1 matches at 8 bases. From germline, CDR1 is SGHKS and CDR2 YYEKEE (reference sequence). The trim removed 3 bases at V and 7 bases at J, leaving 9 bases unmatched. The CDR3 is 15 residues long. CDR3 in DNA: TGTGCCAGCAGCTGGGGCAGGGGGCGAGAGAATGAGCAGTTCTTC. Translating it yields CASSWGRGRENEQFF. Using reference TRBV5-5 and TRBJ2-1 for the parts outside the CDR3, the full variable domain is DAGVTQSPTHLIKTRGQQVTLRCSPISGHKSVSWYQQVLGQGPQFIFQYYEKEERGRGNFPDRFSARQFPNYSSELNVNALLLGDSALYLCASSWGRGRENEQFFGPGTRLTVL.

The V gene is TRBV6-1, the J gene TRBJ2-7; unclear D gene. V was cut by 2 bases and J by 0 bases, with 20 bases left in between. Germline V lookup: CDR1 MNHNS, CDR2 SASEGT. This CDR3 comprises 18 residues. The CDR3 reads CASSESLGVSPISYEQYF. The DNA of the CDR3 is TGTGCCAGCAGTGAAAGCCTTGGCGTCAGCCCGATCTCCTACGAGCAGTACTTC.

This chain joins TRBV4-1 and TRBJ2-7; perhaps TRBD2 as D (6 bases). V dropped 3 bases and J dropped 3 bases, with 18 bases sitting between them. The CDR3 totals 16 residues. Germline-derived CDR1 and CDR2 are MGHRA and YSYEKL. The CDR3 DNA reads as TGCGCCAGCAGCCAGGTCTGGGGGGAAGGGAACTACGAGCAGTACTTC. As protein: CASSQVWGEGNYEQYF.

This rearrangement joins TRBV20-1 to TRBJ1-2, with a tentative D call TRBD1 (5 bases). Germline V lookup: CDR1 DFQATT, CDR2 SNEGSKA (reference sequence). V was pared by 4 bases and J by 0 bases, with 9 bases between. CDR3 length: 13 amino acids. The CDR3 loop reads CSAIDRTNYGYTF. The DNA of the CDR3 is TGCAGTGCTATTGACAGAACTAACTATGGCTACACCTTC.

CDR3 in DNA: TGTGCCAGCAGCATGCCCGGGACAGGGGGTGAAAAACTGTTTTTT. It translates to CASSMPGTGGEKLFF. V and J are TRBV7-8 and TRBJ1-4, with 11 bases fitting TRBD1. This CDR3 region has 15 residues. Germline assignment: CDR1 SGHVS and CDR2 FQNEAQ. V lost 5 bases to trimming and J lost 7 bases; unmatched junction nucleotides: 6.

V is TRBV19 and J is TRBJ2-2, with TRBD2 matching over 9 bases. J was trimmed by 8 bases and V by 4 bases; bases with no gene match: 11. The CDR3 sequence is 16 residues long. CDR1 and CDR2 from the germline V gene are LNHDA and SQIVND (reference sequence). The CDR3: CASSTSSGNLAGELFF. As DNA, the CDR3 is TGTGCCAGTAGTACCTCTAGCGGGAATTTAGCGGGGGAGCTGTTTTTT.

The CDR3 reads CASSPGTSFDSPLHF. The CDR3 DNA follows: TGTGCCAGCTCACCGGGGACAAGCTTCGATTCACCCCTCCACTTT. The chain couples TRBV18 to TRBJ1-6, with TRBD1 as a possible D gene (6 bases). V was cut by 3 bases and J by 8 bases, with 14 bases left in between. Germline V lookup: CDR1 KGHSH, CDR2 LQKENI. The length of the CDR3 is 15 residues.

The sample holds a few counts of this clone. The chain combines TRBV5-6 with TRBJ1-2; TRBD1 aligns across 10 bases. The CDR3 consists of 14 residues. CDR1 is SGHDT, CDR2 YYEEEE, per germline. The J segment lost 4 bases and the V segment lost 4 bases, leaving 4 bases of the junction unmatched. CDR3 sequence: CASSPGTGAYGYTF. CDR3 DNA: TGTGCCAGCAGCCCCGGGACAGGGGCCTATGGCTACACCTTC.

V and J are TRBV4-1 and TRBJ1-3; D gene unclear. The CDR3 sequence is 15 residues long. Germline-derived CDR1 and CDR2 are MGHRA and YSYEKL. Between the trimmed V and J ends, which lost 7 bases and 0 bases, there was a span of 13 bases. In DNA form, the CDR3 reads TGCGCCAGCACTGATGAGGTAAACTCTGGAAACACCATATATTTT. Protein sequence: CASTDEVNSGNTIYF.

The chain uses TRBV2 and TRBJ1-6; a weak D match, TRBD1 (5 bases). The CDR3 extends over 14 amino acids. Germline V CDR1 and CDR2: SNHLY, FYNNEI. Deletions cut 3 bases from V and 10 bases from J, with 13 bases between. The CDR3: CASSENRRESPLHF. CDR3 in DNA: TGTGCCAGCAGTGAGAACAGGCGTGAATCACCCCTCCACTTT.

This clone was found once. This chain uses TRBV28 with TRBJ2-3; perhaps D is TRBD1 or TRBD2 (5 bases each). Per the germline V gene, CDR1 is MDHEN and CDR2 is SYDVKM. This CDR3 spans 12 amino acids. Deletions cut 2 bases from V and 7 bases from J, with 7 bases between. CDR3 sequence reads: CASSLRGHTQYF. For the CDR3, the DNA is TGTGCCAGCAGTTTAAGGGGACATACGCAGTATTTT.

The chain couples TRBV5-6 to TRBJ1-3; unclear D gene. Trimming pared 0 bases from V and 4 bases from J, leaving 5 bases between. There are 13 residues in the CDR3. Germline CDR1 reads SGHDT; CDR2 reads YYEEEE. CDR3 coding DNA: TGTGCCAGCAGCTTGGCTGACGGAAACACCATATATTTT. It encodes CASSLADGNTIYF.

This clone has more than one count but fewer than ten. V is TRBV10-3 and J is TRBJ2-6; a possible D gene is TRBD2 (6 bases). This CDR3 is built from 21 residues. Trimming removed 6 bases from V and 0 bases from J, with 27 bases in between. Looked up from germline, CDR1 is ENHRY and CDR2 is SYGVKD. CDR3 sequence reads: CAIRGSWRDPQDTSGANVLTF. The CDR3 DNA reads TGTGCCATCAGGGGGTCCTGGAGGGACCCGCAAGATACCTCTGGGGCCAACGTCCTGACTTTC.

The chain couples TRBV29-1 to TRBJ2-7; D is possibly TRBD1 (6 bases). CDR1 SQVTM and CDR2 ANQGSEA come from the germline V gene. The V and J ends lost 3 bases and 4 bases respectively, with 16 bases between them. This CDR3 spans 14 amino acids. CDR3 DNA: TGCAGCGTTGACCGGGGAACAGGGCATTACGAGCAGTACTTC. It specifies CSVDRGTGHYEQYF.

The chain recombines TRBV7-2 with TRBJ2-7; D call uncertain. Germline CDR1 is SGHTA and CDR2 is FQGNSA. There are 17 residues in the CDR3. The germline V and J ends were trimmed by 1 base and 0 bases, with 16 bases remaining between them. The CDR3 nucleotides read TGTGCCAGCAGCTTAGGTCTAGGTGCTCAAAGCTCCTACGAGCAGTACTTC. Translated: CASSLGLGAQSSYEQYF.

In nucleotides, the CDR3 is TGTGCCAGCAGAGAGGGACTAGCGGGGTACTACAATGAGCAGTTCTTC. This sequence encodes CASREGLAGYYNEQFF. V gene TRBV2 combines with J gene TRBJ2-1; 13 bases line up with TRBD2. From germline, CDR1 is SNHLY and CDR2 FYNNEI. V trimming: 6 bases; J trimming: 3 bases; junction bases outside the gene matches: 5. This CDR3 contains 16 residues.

The rearrangement uses TRBV2 and TRBJ2-1; 9 positions match TRBD1. The V segment lost 6 bases and the J segment 6 bases; nucleotides outside the gene matches: 6. Looked up from germline, CDR1 is SNHLY and CDR2 is FYNNEI. This CDR3 region has 14 residues. In nucleotides, the CDR3 is TGTGCCAGCAGCTCACAGGGGGCCCTCAATGAGCAGTTCTTC. Amino acid sequence: CASSSQGALNEQFF.